This T cell receptor beta chain was sequenced during a study of blood T cell repertoires in COVID-19 (TCRdb year 2020). For context, the study as a whole: Samples covering the acute and convalescent phases of COVID-19 were provided by collaborators in the United States, Italy and Spain. The repertoires were released in a freely available public database meant as a resource for research on the immune response to SARS-CoV-2. The material from the prospective study consisted of cDNA or gDNA derived from T cells, B-cell-depleted T cells, or PBMCs. Samples came from the ongoing ImmuneRACE study (first 160 participants) plus 1,254 subjects from 6 global collaborators. The dataset comprised deeply sampled blood TCRbeta repertoires from subjects exposed to, actively infected with, or recovered from COVID-19. A de-identified subject ID, COVID-19 status, age in years and sex were almost always included in the sample metadata. Where HLA class I and class II types were available, the types were taken from metadata supplied by the sample provider, not from assay-based typing. Results and caveats for the whole study, not just this receptor: How much clinical and demographic metadata was included differed by source and by participant, and the metadata was provided uncurated.

Collaborating institutions collected whole blood in K2EDTA tubes following their own protocols. For TCRbeta analysis, collaborators shipped samples in one of three forms: frozen whole blood, isolated PBMCs, or DNA extracted from either of those sample types. As concerns this clone: Its antigen is currently not known. Base qualities are not provided; no much larger clone lies one nucleotide away.

TCRbeta CDR3 regions were amplified from genomic DNA using the immunoSEQ Assay, a bias-controlled multiplex PCR. The source study handled its data this way. Within the assay, amplification of reference gene primers was used to estimate how many nucleated cells each sample contained. To quantify the absolute abundance of each unique TCRbeta CDR3 rearrangement, sequence reads were collapsed and filtered. For each sample, productive Simpson clonality was calculated by taking the square root of Simpson's diversity index across productive rearrangements. This immuneACCESS table, as held by TCRdb, lists in-frame sequences with V and J called but not all clones. Of the missing ones, under half trace to an unresolved V gene in checked studies; the others have no known cause. V and J calls and clone size are given by that table; D and trimming were obtained from the DNA. In this sample the table shows over 60,000 clones, roughly 80% of which occur a single time. Over 15% of the sample rests with the top ten.

The TCR originated in a human donor in a cohort sampled during active COVID-19. The specimen was peripheral blood.

The DNA reads as follows: TGCAGCGTTGAGAGGGACAGGGGAACTGAAGCTTTCTTT. Its coded protein is CSVERDRGTEAFF. The chain is made from TRBV29-1 and TRBJ1-1, with 10 middle bases fitting TRBD1. The CDR3 starts with the cysteine, ends with the phenylalanine, and has 13 residues. The kept DNA is CDR3 alone, 39 bases in frame from the first base. Germline trimming: 3 bases from V, 5 bases from J; junction bases outside gene matches: 3. From the germline V gene, CDR1 is SQVTM and CDR2 is ANQGSEA.